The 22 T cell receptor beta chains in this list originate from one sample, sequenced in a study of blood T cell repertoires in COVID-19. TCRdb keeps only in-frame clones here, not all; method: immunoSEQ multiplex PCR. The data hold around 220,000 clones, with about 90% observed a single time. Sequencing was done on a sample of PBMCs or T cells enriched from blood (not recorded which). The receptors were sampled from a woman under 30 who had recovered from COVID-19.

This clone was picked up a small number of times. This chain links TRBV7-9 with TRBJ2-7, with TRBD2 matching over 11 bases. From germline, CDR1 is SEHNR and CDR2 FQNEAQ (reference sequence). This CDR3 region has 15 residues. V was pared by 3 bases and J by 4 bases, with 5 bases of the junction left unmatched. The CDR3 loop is CASSFPSGGMYEQYF. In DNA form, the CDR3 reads TGTGCCAGCAGCTTCCCTAGCGGGGGGATGTACGAGCAGTACTTC.

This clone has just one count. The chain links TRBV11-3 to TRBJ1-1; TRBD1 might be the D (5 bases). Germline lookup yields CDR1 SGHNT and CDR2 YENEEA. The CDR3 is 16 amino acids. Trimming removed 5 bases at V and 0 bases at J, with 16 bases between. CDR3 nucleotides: TGTGCCAGCAGCACACTACCGACAGTTCTGAACACTGAAGCTTTCTTT. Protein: CASSTLPTVLNTEAFF.

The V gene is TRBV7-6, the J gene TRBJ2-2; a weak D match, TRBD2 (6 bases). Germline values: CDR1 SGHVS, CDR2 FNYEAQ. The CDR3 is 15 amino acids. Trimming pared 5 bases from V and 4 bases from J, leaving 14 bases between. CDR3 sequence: CASSAYSGGTGELFF. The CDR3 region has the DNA TGTGCCAGCAGCGCCTATAGCGGCGGCACCGGGGAGCTGTTTTTT.

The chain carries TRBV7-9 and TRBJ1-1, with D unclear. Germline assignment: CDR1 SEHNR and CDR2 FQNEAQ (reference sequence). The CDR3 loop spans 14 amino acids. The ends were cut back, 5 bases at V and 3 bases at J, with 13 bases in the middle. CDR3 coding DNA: TGTGCCAGCAGCCGCACGATTCGGGACACTGAAGCTTTCTTT. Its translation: CASSRTIRDTEAFF. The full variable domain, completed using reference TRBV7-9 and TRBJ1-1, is DTGVSQNPRHKITKRGQNVTFRCDPISEHNRLYWYRQTLGQGPEFLTYFQNEAQLEKSRLLSDRFSAERPKGSFSTLEIQRTEQGDSAMYLCASSRTIRDTEAFFGQGTRLTVV.

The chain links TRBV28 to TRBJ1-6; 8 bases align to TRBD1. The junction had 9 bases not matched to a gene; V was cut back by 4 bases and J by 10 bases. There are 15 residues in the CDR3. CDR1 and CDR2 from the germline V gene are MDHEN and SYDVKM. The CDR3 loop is CASSYPGTGESPLHF. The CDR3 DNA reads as TGTGCCAGCAGTTATCCCGGGACAGGAGAATCACCCCTCCACTTT.

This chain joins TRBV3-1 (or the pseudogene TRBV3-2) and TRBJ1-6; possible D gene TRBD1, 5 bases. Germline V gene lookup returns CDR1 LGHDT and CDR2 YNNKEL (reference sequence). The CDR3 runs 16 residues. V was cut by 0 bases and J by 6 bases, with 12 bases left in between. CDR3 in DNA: TGTGCCAGCAGCCAAGAAGGCGGGGGGACTAATTCACCCCTCCACTTT. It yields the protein CASSQEGGGTNSPLHF.

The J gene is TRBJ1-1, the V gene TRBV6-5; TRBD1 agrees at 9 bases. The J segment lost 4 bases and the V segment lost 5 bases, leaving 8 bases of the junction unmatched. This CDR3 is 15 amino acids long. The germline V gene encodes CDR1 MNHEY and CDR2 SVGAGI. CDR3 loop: CASSTRDRVGTEAFF. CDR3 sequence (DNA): TGTGCCAGCAGTACCCGGGACAGGGTGGGCACTGAAGCTTTCTTT.

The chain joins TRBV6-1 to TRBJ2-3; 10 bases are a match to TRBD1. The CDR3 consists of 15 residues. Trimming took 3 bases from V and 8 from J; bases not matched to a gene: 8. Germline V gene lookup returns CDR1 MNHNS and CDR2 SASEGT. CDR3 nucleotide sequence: TGTGCCAGCAGTGATGGGACAGGGGTGTCTCGTACGCAGTATTTT. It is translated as CASSDGTGVSRTQYF.

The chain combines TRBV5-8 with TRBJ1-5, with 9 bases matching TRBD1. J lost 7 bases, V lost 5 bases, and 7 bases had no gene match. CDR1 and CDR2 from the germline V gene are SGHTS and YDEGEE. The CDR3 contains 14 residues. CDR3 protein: CASSLQGAGQPQHF. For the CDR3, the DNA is TGTGCCAGCAGTTTACAGGGGGCCGGGCAGCCCCAGCATTTT.

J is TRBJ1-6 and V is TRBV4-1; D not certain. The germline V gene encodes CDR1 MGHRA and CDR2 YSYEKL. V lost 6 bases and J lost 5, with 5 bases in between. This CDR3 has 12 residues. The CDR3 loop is CASRQNNSPLHF. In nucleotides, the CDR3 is TGCGCCAGCAGGCAGAATAATTCACCCCTCCACTTT.

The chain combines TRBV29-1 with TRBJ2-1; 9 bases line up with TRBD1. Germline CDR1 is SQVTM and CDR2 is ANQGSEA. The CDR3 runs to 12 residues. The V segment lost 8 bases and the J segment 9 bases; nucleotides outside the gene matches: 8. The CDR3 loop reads CSIGQGMSEQFF. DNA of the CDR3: TGCAGCATAGGACAGGGGATGAGTGAGCAGTTCTTC.

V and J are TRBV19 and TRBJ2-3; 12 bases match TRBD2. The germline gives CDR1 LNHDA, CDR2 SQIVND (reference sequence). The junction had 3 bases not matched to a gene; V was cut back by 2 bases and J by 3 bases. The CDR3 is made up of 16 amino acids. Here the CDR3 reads CASSITSGGSTDTQYF. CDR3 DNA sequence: TGTGCCAGTAGTATAACTAGCGGGGGGAGTACAGATACGCAGTATTTT. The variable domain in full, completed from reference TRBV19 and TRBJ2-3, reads DGGITQSPKYLFRKEGQNVTLSCEQNLNHDAMYWYRQDPGQGLRLIYYSQIVNDFQKGDIAEGYSVSREKKESFPLTVTSAQKNPTAFYLCASSITSGGSTDTQYFGPGTRLTVL.

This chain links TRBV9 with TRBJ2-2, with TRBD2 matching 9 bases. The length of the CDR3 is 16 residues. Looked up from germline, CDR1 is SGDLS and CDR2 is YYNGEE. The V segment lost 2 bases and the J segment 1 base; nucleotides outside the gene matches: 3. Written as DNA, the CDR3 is TGTGCCAGCAGCGTCGGCGGGAGGGGGAACACCGGGGAGCTGTTTTTT. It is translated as CASSVGGRGNTGELFF.

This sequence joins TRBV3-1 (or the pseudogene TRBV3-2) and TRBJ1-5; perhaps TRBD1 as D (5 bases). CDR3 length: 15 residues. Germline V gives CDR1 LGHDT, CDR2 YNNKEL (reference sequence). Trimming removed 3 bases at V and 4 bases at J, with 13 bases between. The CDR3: CASSQGGGRNQPQHF. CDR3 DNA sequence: TGTGCCAGCAGCCAGGGCGGGGGGAGAAATCAGCCCCAGCATTTT.

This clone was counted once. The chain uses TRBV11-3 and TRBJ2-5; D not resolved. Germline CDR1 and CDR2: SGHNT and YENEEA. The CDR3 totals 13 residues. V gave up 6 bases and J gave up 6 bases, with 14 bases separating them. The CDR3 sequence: CASRASGSQTQYF. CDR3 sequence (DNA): TGTGCCAGCAGGGCTAGTGGATCGCAGACCCAGTACTTC. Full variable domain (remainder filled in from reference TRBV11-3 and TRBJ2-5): EAGVVQSPRYKIIEKKQPVAFWCNPISGHNTLYWYLQNLGQGPELLIRYENEEAVDDSQLPKDRFSAERLKGVDSTLKIQPAELGDSAVYLCASRASGSQTQYFGPGTRLLVL.

CDR3 loop: CASSLRLQGLGYTF. CDR3 bases: TGTGCCAGCAGCTTAAGGCTTCAGGGTCTTGGCTACACCTTC. This chain uses TRBV7-2 with TRBJ1-2; a possible D gene is TRBD1 (5 bases). Germline loops: CDR1 SGHTA, CDR2 FQGNSA. V lost 2 bases to trimming and J lost 7 bases, with 14 bases between them. This CDR3 is built from 14 residues.

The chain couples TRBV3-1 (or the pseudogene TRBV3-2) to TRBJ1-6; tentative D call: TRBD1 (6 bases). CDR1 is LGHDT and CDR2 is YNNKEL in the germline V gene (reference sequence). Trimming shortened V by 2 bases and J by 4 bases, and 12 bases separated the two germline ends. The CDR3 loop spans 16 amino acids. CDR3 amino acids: CASSQRGSGYNSPLHF. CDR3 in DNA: TGTGCCAGCAGCCAAAGGGGGTCGGGGTATAATTCACCCCTCCACTTT.

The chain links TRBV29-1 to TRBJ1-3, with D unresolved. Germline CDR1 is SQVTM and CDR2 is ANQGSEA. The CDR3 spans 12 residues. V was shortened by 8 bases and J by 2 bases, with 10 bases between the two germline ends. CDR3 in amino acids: CSTVGAGNTIYF. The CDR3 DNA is TGCAGCACGGTTGGAGCTGGAAACACCATATATTTT.

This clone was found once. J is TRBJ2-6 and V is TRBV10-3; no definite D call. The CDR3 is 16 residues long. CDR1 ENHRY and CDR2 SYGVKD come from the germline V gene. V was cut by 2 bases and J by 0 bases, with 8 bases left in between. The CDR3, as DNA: TGTGCCATCAGTGAGCTTATGAGCTCTGGGGCCAACGTCCTGACTTTC. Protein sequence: CAISELMSSGANVLTF.

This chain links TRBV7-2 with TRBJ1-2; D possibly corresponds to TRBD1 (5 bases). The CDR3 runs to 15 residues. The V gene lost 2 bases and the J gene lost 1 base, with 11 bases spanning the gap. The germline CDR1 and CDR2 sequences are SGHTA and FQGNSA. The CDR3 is CASSLSRQINYGYTF. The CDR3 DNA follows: TGTGCCAGCAGCTTATCGAGACAGATTAACTATGGCTACACCTTC.

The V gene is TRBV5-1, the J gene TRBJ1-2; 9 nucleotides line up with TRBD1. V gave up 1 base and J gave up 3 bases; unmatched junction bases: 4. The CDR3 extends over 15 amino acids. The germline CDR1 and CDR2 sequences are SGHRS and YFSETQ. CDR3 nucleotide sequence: TGCGCCAGCAGCTTGTGGGACAGGGCCCACTATGGCTACACCTTC. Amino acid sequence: CASSLWDRAHYGYTF.

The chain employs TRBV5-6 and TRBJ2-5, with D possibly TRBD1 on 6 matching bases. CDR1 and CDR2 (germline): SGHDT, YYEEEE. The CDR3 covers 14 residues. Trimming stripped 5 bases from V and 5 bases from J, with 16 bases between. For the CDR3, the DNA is TGTGCCAGCAGGGTGAGGACAGTCGGGGAGACCCAGTACTTC. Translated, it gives CASRVRTVGETQYF.